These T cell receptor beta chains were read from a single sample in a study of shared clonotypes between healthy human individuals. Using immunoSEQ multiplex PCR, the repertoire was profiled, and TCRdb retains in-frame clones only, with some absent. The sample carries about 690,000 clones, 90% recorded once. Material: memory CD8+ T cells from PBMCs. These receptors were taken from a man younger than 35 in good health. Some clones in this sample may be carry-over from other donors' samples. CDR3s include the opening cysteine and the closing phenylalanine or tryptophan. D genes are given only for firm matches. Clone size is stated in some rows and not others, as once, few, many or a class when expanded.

cdr3_aa: CASRRPLDEKLFF
cdr3_nt: TGCGCCAGCAGACGTCCCCTTGATGAAAAACTGTTTTTT
d_call: NA
clone_size: NA
v_call: TRBV5-1
j_call: TRBJ1-4

cdr3_aa: CATSSSGPVNIQYF
cdr3_nt: TGTGCCACCAGCAGTAGTGGGCCGGTAAACATTCAGTACTTC
d_call: NA
clone_size: NA
v_call: TRBV15
j_call: TRBJ2-4

cdr3_aa: CASSLGGYGYTF
cdr3_nt: TGCGCCAGCAGCTTGGGAGGTTATGGCTACACCTTC
d_call: NA
clone_size: NA
v_call: TRBV5-1
j_call: TRBJ1-2

cdr3_aa: CASSRPTGLIWGYTF
cdr3_nt: TGTGCCAGCAGTCGCCCGACAGGTTTGATCTGGGGCTACACCTTC
d_call: NA
clone_size: NA
v_call: TRBV2
j_call: TRBJ1-2

cdr3_aa: CASSLDNTGELFF
cdr3_nt: TGTGCCAGCAGTTTAGATAACACCGGGGAGCTGTTTTTT
d_call: NA
clone_size: once
v_call: TRBV27
j_call: TRBJ2-2

cdr3_aa: CASSQGDNWDSRKAFF
cdr3_nt: TGCGCCAGCAGCCAAGGGGATAACTGGGACAGCCGAAAAGCTTTCTTT
d_call: TRBD1
clone_size: few
v_call: TRBV4-3
j_call: TRBJ1-1

cdr3_aa: CASSVGAGSTDTQYF
cdr3_nt: TGTGCCAGCAGCGTAGGAGCGGGGAGCACAGATACGCAGTATTTT
d_call: TRBD2
clone_size: once
v_call: TRBV7-2
j_call: TRBJ2-3

cdr3_aa: CASSPAQSAPPYEQYF
cdr3_nt: TGTGCCAGTAGTCCTGCACAGAGCGCGCCCCCCTACGAGCAGTACTTC
d_call: NA
clone_size: NA
v_call: TRBV19
j_call: TRBJ2-7

cdr3_aa: CATSRFPGSRIGETQYF
cdr3_nt: TGTGCCACCAGCAGATTCCCGGGGTCGCGGATAGGTGAGACCCAGTACTTC
d_call: NA
clone_size: NA
v_call: TRBV15
j_call: TRBJ2-5

cdr3_aa: CASRQGPQPQHF
cdr3_nt: TGTGCCAGCCGGCAGGGTCCTCAGCCCCAGCATTTT
d_call: NA
clone_size: NA
v_call: TRBV19
j_call: TRBJ1-5

cdr3_aa: CASRRGMNTEAFF
cdr3_nt: TGTGCCAGTAGGCGGGGGATGAACACTGAAGCTTTCTTT
d_call: NA
clone_size: NA
v_call: TRBV19
j_call: TRBJ1-1

cdr3_aa: CASSLGAGVPDTQYF
cdr3_nt: TGTGCCAGCAGCTTAGGAGCGGGAGTTCCCGATACGCAGTATTTT
d_call: TRBD2
clone_size: NA
v_call: TRBV7-6
j_call: TRBJ2-3

cdr3_aa: CASSPDGENPFYEQYF
cdr3_nt: TGTGCCAGCAGCCCCGACGGGGAGAACCCGTTCTACGAGCAGTACTTC
d_call: NA
clone_size: NA
v_call: TRBV7-3
j_call: TRBJ2-7

cdr3_aa: CASSRQTGGGEQYF
cdr3_nt: TGTGCCAGCAGTAGACAGACAGGGGGCGGCGAGCAGTACTTC
d_call: TRBD1
clone_size: NA
v_call: TRBV6-1
j_call: TRBJ2-7

cdr3_aa: CASGWTANNSPLHF
cdr3_nt: TGTGCCAGCGGATGGACGGCCAACAATTCACCCCTCCACTTT
d_call: NA
clone_size: NA
v_call: TRBV27
j_call: TRBJ1-6

cdr3_aa: CASSARPGQYNEQFF
cdr3_nt: TGTGCCAGCAGCGCAAGGCCGGGACAGTACAATGAGCAGTTCTTC
d_call: TRBD1
clone_size: NA
v_call: TRBV9
j_call: TRBJ2-1

cdr3_aa: CATSSPWTSVSSYNEQFF
cdr3_nt: TGTGCCACCAGCTCACCGTGGACTAGCGTGAGCTCCTACAATGAGCAGTTCTTC
d_call: TRBD2
clone_size: NA
v_call: TRBV15
j_call: TRBJ2-1

cdr3_aa: CAISETGKETQYF
cdr3_nt: TGTGCCATCAGTGAAACAGGCAAAGAGACCCAGTACTTC
d_call: NA
clone_size: NA
v_call: TRBV10-3
j_call: TRBJ2-5

cdr3_aa: CASRPLRGGSNEQFF
cdr3_nt: TGTGCCAGCAGGCCTCTCCGGGGAGGGTCGAATGAGCAGTTCTTC
d_call: TRBD2
clone_size: NA
v_call: TRBV28
j_call: TRBJ2-1

cdr3_aa: CASSLSPGTSIYEQYF
cdr3_nt: TGTGCCAGCAGTTTATCCCCGGGGACTAGCATATACGAGCAGTACTTC
d_call: TRBD2
clone_size: once
v_call: TRBV27
j_call: TRBJ2-7

cdr3_aa: CASTMDVHPSYEQYF
cdr3_nt: TGTGCCAGCACTATGGACGTCCACCCCTCCTACGAGCAGTACTTC
d_call: NA
clone_size: NA
v_call: TRBV28
j_call: TRBJ2-7

cdr3_aa: CASSIGTGMGGSGANVLTF
cdr3_nt: TGTGCCAGCAGCATAGGGACAGGGATGGGAGGCTCTGGGGCCAACGTCCTGACTTTC
d_call: TRBD1
clone_size: NA
v_call: TRBV7-6
j_call: TRBJ2-6

cdr3_aa: CASSQRGEGYEQYF
cdr3_nt: TGTGCCAGCAGCCAACGAGGGGAAGGTTACGAGCAGTACTTC
d_call: NA
clone_size: NA
v_call: TRBV14
j_call: TRBJ2-7

cdr3_aa: CAWSTGIGNQPQHF
cdr3_nt: TGTGCCTGGAGTACAGGGATTGGGAATCAGCCCCAGCATTTT
d_call: NA
clone_size: NA
v_call: TRBV30
j_call: TRBJ1-5

cdr3_aa: CASSIRGSTEAFF
cdr3_nt: TGTGCCAGTAGTATTCGGGGATCCACTGAGGCTTTCTTT
d_call: NA
clone_size: NA
v_call: TRBV19
j_call: TRBJ1-1

cdr3_aa: CASSGPGLAGGQKWHEQFF
cdr3_nt: TGTGCCAGCAGCGGACCGGGACTAGCGGGAGGTCAAAAGTGGCATGAGCAGTTCTTC
d_call: TRBD2
clone_size: NA
v_call: TRBV7-9
j_call: TRBJ2-1

cdr3_aa: CASRQVGLAGNEQFF
cdr3_nt: TGTGCCAGCAGACAAGTGGGACTAGCCGGCAATGAGCAGTTCTTC
d_call: TRBD2
clone_size: NA
v_call: TRBV27
j_call: TRBJ2-1

cdr3_aa: CASSYRQDGGYTF
cdr3_nt: TGTGCCAGCAGCTATCGACAAGACGGAGGCTACACCTTC
d_call: NA
clone_size: NA
v_call: TRBV7-6
j_call: TRBJ1-2

cdr3_aa: CASIRGGYQETQYF
cdr3_nt: TGTGCCAGCATCCGGGGTGGGTACCAAGAGACCCAGTACTTC
d_call: NA
clone_size: NA
v_call: TRBV11-2
j_call: TRBJ2-5

cdr3_aa: CASSKRGLRSGYTF
cdr3_nt: TGTGCCAGCAGTAAAAGGGGGCTCCGTTCGGGCTACACCTTC
d_call: TRBD1
clone_size: few
v_call: TRBV28
j_call: TRBJ1-2

cdr3_aa: CASSLSRGLAQYF
cdr3_nt: TGTGCCAGCAGTTTATCCAGGGGGCTGGCCCAGTACTTC
d_call: TRBD1
clone_size: NA
v_call: TRBV28
j_call: TRBJ2-5

cdr3_aa: CASSGLAGGLAKNIQYF
cdr3_nt: TGTGCCAGCAGTGGACTAGCGGGAGGCTTAGCCAAAAACATTCAGTACTTC
d_call: TRBD2
clone_size: NA
v_call: TRBV2
j_call: TRBJ2-4

cdr3_aa: CASSLGSGYEQYF
cdr3_nt: TGTGCCAGCAGCTTAGGCTCTGGCTACGAGCAGTACTTC
d_call: NA
clone_size: NA
v_call: TRBV13
j_call: TRBJ2-7

cdr3_aa: CASSPISGQGADEQYF
cdr3_nt: TGTGCCAGCTCACCCATAAGTGGACAGGGGGCCGACGAGCAGTACTTC
d_call: TRBD1
clone_size: once
v_call: TRBV18
j_call: TRBJ2-7

cdr3_aa: CASSLITSGSHEQFF
cdr3_nt: TGCGCCAGCAGCTTGATCACTAGCGGGAGCCATGAGCAGTTCTTC
d_call: TRBD2
clone_size: NA
v_call: TRBV5-1
j_call: TRBJ2-1

cdr3_aa: CASSPSIIHEQYF
cdr3_nt: TGTGCCAGCAGCCCCTCTATCATCCACGAGCAGTACTTC
d_call: NA
clone_size: NA
v_call: TRBV21-1
j_call: TRBJ2-7

cdr3_aa: CASSPGTGEGGELFF
cdr3_nt: TGTGCCAGCAGTCCAGGGACAGGGGAAGGCGGGGAGCTGTTTTTT
d_call: TRBD1
clone_size: NA
v_call: TRBV6-4
j_call: TRBJ2-2

cdr3_aa: CASSMGGVGGELFF
cdr3_nt: TGTGCCAGTAGTATGGGGGGTGTCGGCGGGGAGCTGTTTTTT
d_call: NA
clone_size: NA
v_call: TRBV19
j_call: TRBJ2-2

cdr3_aa: CASSAHLTSGSSYNEQFF
cdr3_nt: TGTGCCAGCAGCGCCCACCTAACTAGCGGGAGCTCCTACAATGAGCAGTTCTTC
d_call: TRBD2
clone_size: NA
v_call: TRBV9
j_call: TRBJ2-1

cdr3_aa: CASSSGVARGYEQYF
cdr3_nt: TGTGCCAGCAGTTCAGGGGTTGCGCGGGGCTACGAGCAGTACTTC
d_call: NA
clone_size: once
v_call: TRBV28
j_call: TRBJ2-7

cdr3_aa: CAISPDRGQETQYF
cdr3_nt: TGTGCCATCAGTCCGGACCGGGGTCAAGAGACCCAGTACTTC
d_call: NA
clone_size: NA
v_call: TRBV10-3
j_call: TRBJ2-5

cdr3_aa: CASSRLGWAQETQYF
cdr3_nt: TGTGCCAGCAGCCGATTGGGGTGGGCACAAGAGACCCAGTACTTC
d_call: NA
clone_size: NA
v_call: TRBV11-2
j_call: TRBJ2-5

cdr3_aa: CASSLVAGGEQYF
cdr3_nt: TGTGCCAGCAGCTTAGTGGCGGGCGGTGAGCAGTACTTC
d_call: NA
clone_size: NA
v_call: TRBV7-9
j_call: TRBJ2-7

cdr3_aa: CASSLWGLADNTGELFF
cdr3_nt: TGTGCCAGCAGTTTATGGGGACTAGCGGATAACACCGGGGAGCTGTTTTTT
d_call: TRBD2
clone_size: NA
v_call: TRBV28
j_call: TRBJ2-2

cdr3_aa: CASSYTRGITGELFF
cdr3_nt: TGTGCCAGCAGTTACACGCGGGGGATCACCGGGGAGCTGTTTTTT
d_call: TRBD2
clone_size: once
v_call: TRBV6-5
j_call: TRBJ2-2

cdr3_aa: CASSAGGQASSGNTIYF
cdr3_nt: TGTGCCAGCAGCGCGGGGGGACAGGCCAGCTCTGGAAACACCATATATTTT
d_call: TRBD1
clone_size: few
v_call: TRBV9
j_call: TRBJ1-3

cdr3_aa: CASSSWTIAGGTQYF
cdr3_nt: TGTGCCAGCAGCTCCTGGACTATAGCGGGAGGGACCCAGTACTTC
d_call: TRBD2
clone_size: NA
v_call: TRBV5-4
j_call: TRBJ2-5

cdr3_aa: CASSGGLAGAYNEQFF
cdr3_nt: TGCGCCAGCAGCGGAGGACTAGCGGGAGCCTACAATGAGCAGTTCTTC
d_call: TRBD2
clone_size: NA
v_call: TRBV5-1
j_call: TRBJ2-1